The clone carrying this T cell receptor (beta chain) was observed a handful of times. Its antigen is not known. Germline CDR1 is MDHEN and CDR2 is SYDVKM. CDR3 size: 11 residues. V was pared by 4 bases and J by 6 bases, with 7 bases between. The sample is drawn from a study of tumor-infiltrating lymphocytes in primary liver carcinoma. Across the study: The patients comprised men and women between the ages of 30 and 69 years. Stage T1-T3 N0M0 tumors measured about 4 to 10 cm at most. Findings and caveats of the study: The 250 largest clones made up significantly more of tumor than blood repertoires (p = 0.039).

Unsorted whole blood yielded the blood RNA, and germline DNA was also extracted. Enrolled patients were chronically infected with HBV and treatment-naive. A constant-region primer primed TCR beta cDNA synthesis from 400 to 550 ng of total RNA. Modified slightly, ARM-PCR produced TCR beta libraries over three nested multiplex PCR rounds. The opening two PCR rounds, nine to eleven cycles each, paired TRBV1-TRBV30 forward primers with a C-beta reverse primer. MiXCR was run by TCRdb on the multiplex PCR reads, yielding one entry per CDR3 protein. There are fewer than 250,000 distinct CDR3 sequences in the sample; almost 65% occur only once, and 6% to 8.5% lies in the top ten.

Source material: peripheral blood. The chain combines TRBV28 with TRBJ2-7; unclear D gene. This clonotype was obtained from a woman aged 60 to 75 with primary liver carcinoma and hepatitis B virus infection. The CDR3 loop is CASSWAGEQYF. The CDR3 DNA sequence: TGTGCCAGCAGTTGGGCCGGCGAGCAGTACTTC. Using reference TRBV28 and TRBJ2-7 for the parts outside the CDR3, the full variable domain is DVKVTQSSRYLVKRTGEKVFLECVQDMDHENMFWYRQDPGLGLRLIYFSYDVKMKEKGDIPEGYSVSREKKERFSLILESASTNQTSMYLCASSWAGEQYFGPGTRLTVT.